The entry below describes one T cell receptor beta chain. What antigen it recognizes has not been identified. No base-level quality is on record; no much larger clone is a single base apart. This sample stems from a study of blood T cells in healthy people across ages (dated by TCRdb to between 2014 and 2017). A note on the overall study: Template switching captured roughly one uniquely barcoded TCR beta cDNA molecule per two T cells in model experiments. To track age-related changes in TCR beta repertoire diversity, the study relied on deep sequencing normalized with unique cDNA molecular identifiers. The donors were split into four age groups: young (average approximately 16 years), middle-aged (roughly 39), aged (more than 60) and long-lived (approximately 80). To avoid experimental bias, donors of different ages were randomly spread across the sequencing lanes. For two donors (one aged 18 to 30 and one aged 80 or older), the study analyzed two additional independent replicas of 1 million unique cDNA reads from the same blood draw. The paper's findings and limits, for the study overall: Observed TCR beta diversity per million T cells fell roughly linearly with age, and a significant reduction was already apparent by age around 44. Bulk unsorted PBMC profiling prevented conclusive comparison of naive and antigen-experienced compartments. Because donor CMV infection status was unknown, age-related changes in expanded clonotypes were potentially confounded. Total diversity estimates from one million sequenced T cells were considered lower bounds and underestimates. The long-lived group showed more naive CD4+ T cells, fewer expanded clones and increased TCR diversity than the aged group, suggesting age selection. A strong correlation was found between observed TCR beta diversity and the percentage of naive T cells measured by flow cytometry.

Library method: 5' RACE. The data were produced on an Illumina HiSeq 2500. A second PCR of roughly 7 to 12 cycles was run with a J-beta primer mix and a sample-barcoded 5' primer. A unique molecular identifier was introduced onto each TCR beta cDNA molecule by a template-switch 5' adaptor carrying 12 random nucleotides. Each sample yielded at least 3 million CDR3-containing paired-end reads. The Mint cDNA synthesis kit, primed by a TRBC-specific oligonucleotide, was used to synthesize first-strand cDNA from all RNA. Following uracil-DNA glycosylase treatment, a first 18-cycle PCR with universal primers M1SS and BC2_uni_R was performed on all cDNA. The authors' pipeline ran thus. For normalization, 1 million high-quality reads, each with a distinct molecular identifier, were randomly selected from each sample. Reads with shared molecular identifiers were discarded instead of being binned into consensus sequences. MiTCR, with a Q25 quality threshold and the strictest error-elimination algorithm, was used for CDR3 identification, clonotype clustering and error correction. A nonparametric unseen species model with Euler transformation was used to estimate a lower bound on total TCR beta diversity. TCRdb handled the public reads itself, with Q25 trimming in fastp and clone calling in MiXCR, and kept productive beta chains. Entries that share a CDR3 protein sequence are merged under the most common genes and DNA. TCRdb's processing, not the authors', yielded these V and J calls. The sample table lists about 1,400,000 distinct CDR3 sequences, 55% to 75% of them with a count of one. The ten largest clones capture 6.5% to 8.5% of the sample.

The germline V gene (reference sequence) yields DFQATT for CDR1 and SNEGSKA for CDR2. Counted from cysteine to phenylalanine, this CDR3 has 15 amino acids. Left in the record is the CDR3 DNA by itself, 45 bases read in frame from the first base. The junction carries 22 bases between V and J, which are trimmed by 3 bases and 7 bases respectively. Systemically healthy Caucasian individuals from Russia, 35 to 50 in total and aged about 6 to 100 years, were included as donors. Each donor gave ten milliliters of peripheral blood, drawn into EDTA-treated Vacutainer tubes. Ficoll-Paque density-gradient centrifugation was used to isolate PBMCs, with at least 6 million per sample. Total RNA, at least 6 micrograms per sample, was extracted from PBMCs with Trizol reagent. Naive CD45RAhigh/CD27high T cell percentages were measured by flow cytometry on a PBMC aliquot from every donor.

This TCR came from a man in his late teens or twenties in good health. Specimen: blood. The rearranged chain carries TRBV20-1 and TRBJ2-7, with the D gene possibly TRBD1 or TRBD2, each one fitting 5 bases. This receptor carries the CDR3 CSASRGRGAYNEQYF. The DNA sequence is TGCAGTGCTAGTAGGGGCAGAGGGGCTTACAATGAGCAGTACTTC.